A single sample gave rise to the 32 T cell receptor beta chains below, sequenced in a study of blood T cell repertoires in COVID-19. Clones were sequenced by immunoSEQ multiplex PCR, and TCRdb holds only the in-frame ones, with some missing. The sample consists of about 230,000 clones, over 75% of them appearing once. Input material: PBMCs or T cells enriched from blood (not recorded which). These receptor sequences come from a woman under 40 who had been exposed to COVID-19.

The CDR3 protein is CASSTRGRGAYYEQYF. For the CDR3, the DNA is TGTGCCAGCAGCACCCGAGGGCGGGGCGCTTACTACGAGCAGTACTTC. The V and J genes are TRBV21-1 and TRBJ2-7; the listed D gene, TRBD2, was not tested against the DNA. TRBV21-1 counts as a pseudogene. The CDR3 length is 16 residues.

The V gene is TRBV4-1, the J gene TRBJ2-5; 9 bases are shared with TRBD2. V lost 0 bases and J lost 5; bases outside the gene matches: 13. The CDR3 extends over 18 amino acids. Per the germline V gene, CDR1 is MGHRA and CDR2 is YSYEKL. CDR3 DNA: TGCGCCAGCAGCCAAGAGCCGCCTAGCGGGACAAACGGGGAGACCCAGTACTTC. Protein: CASSQEPPSGTNGETQYF.

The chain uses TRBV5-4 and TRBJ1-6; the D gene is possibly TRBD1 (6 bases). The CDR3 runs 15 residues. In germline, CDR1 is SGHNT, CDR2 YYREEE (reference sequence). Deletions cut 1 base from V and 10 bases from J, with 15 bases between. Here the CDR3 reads CASSLRQGPQSPLHF. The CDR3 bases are TGTGCCAGCAGCTTGAGGCAGGGGCCTCAATCACCCCTCCACTTT.

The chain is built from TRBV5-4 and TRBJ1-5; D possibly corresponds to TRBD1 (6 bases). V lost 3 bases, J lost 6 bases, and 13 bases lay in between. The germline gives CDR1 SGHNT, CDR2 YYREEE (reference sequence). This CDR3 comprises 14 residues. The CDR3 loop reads CASSYAGGRQPQHF. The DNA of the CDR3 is TGTGCCAGCAGCTACGCCGGGGGGCGTCAGCCCCAGCATTTT.

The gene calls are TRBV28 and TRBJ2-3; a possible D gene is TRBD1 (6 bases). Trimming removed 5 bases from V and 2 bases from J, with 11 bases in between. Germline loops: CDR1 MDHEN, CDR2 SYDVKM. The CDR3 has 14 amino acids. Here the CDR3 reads CASSRDKITDTQYF. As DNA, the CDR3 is TGTGCCAGCAGTCGGGACAAGATCACAGATACGCAGTATTTT. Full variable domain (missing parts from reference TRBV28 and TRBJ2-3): DVKVTQSSRYLVKRTGEKVFLECVQDMDHENMFWYRQDPGLGLRLIYFSYDVKMKEKGDIPEGYSVSREKKERFSLILESASTNQTSMYLCASSRDKITDTQYFGPGTRLTVL.

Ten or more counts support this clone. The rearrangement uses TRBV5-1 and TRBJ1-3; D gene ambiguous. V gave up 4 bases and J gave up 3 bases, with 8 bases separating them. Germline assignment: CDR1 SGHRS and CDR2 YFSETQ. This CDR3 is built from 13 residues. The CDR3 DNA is TGCGCCAGCAGCCCCGCGGTTGGAAACACCATATATTTT. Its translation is CASSPAVGNTIYF.

In DNA form, the CDR3 reads TGTGCCAGCAGTAGGGACTTAAGCTCCTATAATTCACCCCTCCACTTT. This sequence encodes CASSRDLSSYNSPLHF. V gene TRBV2 combines with J gene TRBJ1-6; D is possibly TRBD1 (5 bases). V gave up 5 bases and J gave up 0 bases, with 11 bases separating them. Germline CDR1 is SNHLY and CDR2 is FYNNEI. The CDR3 consists of 16 residues.

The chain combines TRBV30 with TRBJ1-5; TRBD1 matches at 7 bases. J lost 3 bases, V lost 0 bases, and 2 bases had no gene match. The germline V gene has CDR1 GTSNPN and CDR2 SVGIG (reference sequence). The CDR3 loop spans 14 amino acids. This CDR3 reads CAWSVDRANQPQHF. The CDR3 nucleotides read TGTGCCTGGAGTGTCGACAGGGCCAATCAGCCCCAGCATTTT.

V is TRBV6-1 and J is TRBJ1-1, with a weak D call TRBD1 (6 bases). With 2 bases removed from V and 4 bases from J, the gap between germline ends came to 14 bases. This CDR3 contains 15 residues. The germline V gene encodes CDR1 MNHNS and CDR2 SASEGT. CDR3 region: CASSELQGFSTEAFF. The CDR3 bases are TGTGCCAGCAGTGAACTACAGGGATTCAGCACTGAAGCTTTCTTT.

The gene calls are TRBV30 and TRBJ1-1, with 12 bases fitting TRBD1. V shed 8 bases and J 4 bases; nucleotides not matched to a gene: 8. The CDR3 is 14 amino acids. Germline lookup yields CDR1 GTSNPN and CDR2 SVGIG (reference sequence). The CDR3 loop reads CAQNVGQGATEAFF. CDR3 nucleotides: TGTGCCCAAAATGTGGGACAGGGGGCCACTGAAGCTTTCTTT.

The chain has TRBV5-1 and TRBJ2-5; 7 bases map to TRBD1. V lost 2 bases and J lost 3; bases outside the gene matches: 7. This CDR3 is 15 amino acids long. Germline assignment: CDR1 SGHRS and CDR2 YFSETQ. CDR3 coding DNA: TGCGCCAGCAGCTTCACAACAGGGGCCGAAGAGACCCAGTACTTC. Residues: CASSFTTGAEETQYF.

CDR3 DNA: TGTGCCAGCAGCTTAGTGGGGACAGCTAATCAGCCCCAGCATTTT. It codes for CASSLVGTANQPQHF. The chain employs TRBV7-9 and TRBJ1-5, with 7 bases fitting TRBD1. The CDR3 has 15 amino acids. Looked up from germline, CDR1 is SEHNR and CDR2 is FQNEAQ (reference sequence). J lost 4 bases, V lost 1 base, and 4 bases had no gene match.

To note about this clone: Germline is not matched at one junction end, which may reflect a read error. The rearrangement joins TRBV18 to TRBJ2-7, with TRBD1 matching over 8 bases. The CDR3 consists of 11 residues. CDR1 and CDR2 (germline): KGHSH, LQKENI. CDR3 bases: TGTGCCAGCTCACTCACGGGACAGGCGAACTTC. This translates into CASSLTGQANF.

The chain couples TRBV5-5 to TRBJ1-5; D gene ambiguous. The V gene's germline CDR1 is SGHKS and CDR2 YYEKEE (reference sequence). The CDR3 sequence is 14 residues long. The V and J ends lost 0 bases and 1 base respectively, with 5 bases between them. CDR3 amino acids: CASSLGSSNQPQHF. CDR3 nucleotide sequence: TGTGCCAGCAGCTTGGGAAGCAGCAATCAGCCCCAGCATTTT.

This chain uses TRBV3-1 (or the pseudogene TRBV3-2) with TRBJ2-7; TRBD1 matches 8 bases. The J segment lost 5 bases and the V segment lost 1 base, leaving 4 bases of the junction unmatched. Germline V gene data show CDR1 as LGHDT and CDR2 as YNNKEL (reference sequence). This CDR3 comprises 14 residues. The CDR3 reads CASSQAGQGNEQYF. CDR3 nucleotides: TGTGCCAGCAGCCAAGCCGGACAGGGCAACGAGCAGTACTTC.

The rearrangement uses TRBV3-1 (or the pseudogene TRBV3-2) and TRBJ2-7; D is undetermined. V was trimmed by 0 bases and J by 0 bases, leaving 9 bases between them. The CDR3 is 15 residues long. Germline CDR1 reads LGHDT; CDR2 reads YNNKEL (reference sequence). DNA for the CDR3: TGTGCCAGCAGCCAAGATCCCACGAGCTCCTACGAGCAGTACTTC. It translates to CASSQDPTSSYEQYF.

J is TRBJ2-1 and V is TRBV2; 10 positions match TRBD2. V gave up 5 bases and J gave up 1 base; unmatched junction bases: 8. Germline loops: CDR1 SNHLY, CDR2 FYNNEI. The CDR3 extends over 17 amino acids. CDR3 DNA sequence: TGTGCCAGCAGTTACCGTTCTAGCGGGGGTTCCTACAATGAGCAGTTCTTC. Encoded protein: CASSYRSSGGSYNEQFF. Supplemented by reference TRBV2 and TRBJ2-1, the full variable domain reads EPEVTQTPSHQVTQMGQEVILRCVPISNHLYFYWYRQILGQKVEFLVSFYNNEISEKSEIFDDQFSVERPDGSNFTLKIRSTKLEDSAMYFCASSYRSSGGSYNEQFFGPGTRLTVL.

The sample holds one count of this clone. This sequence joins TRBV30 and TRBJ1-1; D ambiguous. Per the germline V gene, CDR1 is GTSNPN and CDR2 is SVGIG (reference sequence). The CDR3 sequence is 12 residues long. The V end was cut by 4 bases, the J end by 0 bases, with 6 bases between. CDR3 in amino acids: CAWTDLNTEAFF. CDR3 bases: TGTGCCTGGACCGACTTGAACACTGAAGCTTTCTTT.

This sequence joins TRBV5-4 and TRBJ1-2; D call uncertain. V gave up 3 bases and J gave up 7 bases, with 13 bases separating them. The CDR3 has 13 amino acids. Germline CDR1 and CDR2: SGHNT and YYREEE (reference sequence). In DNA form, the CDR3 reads TGTGCCAGCAGCTCCTTGACCCGGGGTGGCTACACCTTC. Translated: CASSSLTRGGYTF.

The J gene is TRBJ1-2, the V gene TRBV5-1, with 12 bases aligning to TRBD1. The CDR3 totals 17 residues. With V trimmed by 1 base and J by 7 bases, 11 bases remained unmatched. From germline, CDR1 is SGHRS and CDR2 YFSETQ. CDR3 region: CASSLLSFGDRGPGYTF. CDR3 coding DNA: TGCGCCAGCAGCTTGTTAAGCTTTGGGGACAGGGGGCCTGGCTACACCTTC. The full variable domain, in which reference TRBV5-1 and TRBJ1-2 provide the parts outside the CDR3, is KAGVTQTPRYLIKTRGQQVTLSCSPISGHRSVSWYQQTPGQGLQFLFEYFSETQRNKGNFPGRFSGRQFSNSRSEMNVSTLELGDSALYLCASSLLSFGDRGPGYTFGSGTRLTVV.

The CDR3 region is CAISDRGGQETQYF. The CDR3 DNA reads as TGTGCCATCAGTGATCGGGGGGGACAAGAGACCCAGTACTTC. This sequence joins TRBV10-3 and TRBJ2-5, with 8 bases identical to TRBD2. Trimming at V came to 3 bases and at J to 2 bases, leaving 2 bases not matched to a gene. Germline CDR1 ENHRY, CDR2 SYGVKD. The CDR3 is 14 amino acids.

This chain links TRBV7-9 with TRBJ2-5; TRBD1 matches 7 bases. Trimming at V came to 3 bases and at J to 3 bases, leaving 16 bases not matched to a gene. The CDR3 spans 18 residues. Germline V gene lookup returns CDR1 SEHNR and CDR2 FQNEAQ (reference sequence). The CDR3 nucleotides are TGTGCCAGCAGCTTCTTTTCACAGACAGGGCCCCGGGAAGAGACCCAGTACTTC. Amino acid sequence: CASSFFSQTGPREETQYF.

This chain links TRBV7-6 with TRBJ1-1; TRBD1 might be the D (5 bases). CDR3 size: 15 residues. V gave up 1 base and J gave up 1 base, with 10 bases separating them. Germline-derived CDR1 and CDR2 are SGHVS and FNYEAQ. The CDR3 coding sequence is TGTGCCAGCAGCTTAGTGGAGGGGCCGAACACTGAAGCTTTCTTT. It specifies CASSLVEGPNTEAFF.

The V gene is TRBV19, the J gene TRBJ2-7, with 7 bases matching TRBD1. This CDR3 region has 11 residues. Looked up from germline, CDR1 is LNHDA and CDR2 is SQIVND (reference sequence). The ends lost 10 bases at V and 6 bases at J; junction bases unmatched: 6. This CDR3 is CATRQGSEQYF. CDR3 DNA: TGTGCCACCCGACAGGGAAGCGAGCAGTACTTC.

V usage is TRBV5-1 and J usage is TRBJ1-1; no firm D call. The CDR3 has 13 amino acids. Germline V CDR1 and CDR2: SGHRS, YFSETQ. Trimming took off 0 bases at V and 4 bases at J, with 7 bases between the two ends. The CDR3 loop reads CASSLEPTTEAFF. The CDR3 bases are TGCGCCAGCAGCTTGGAGCCAACCACTGAAGCTTTCTTT. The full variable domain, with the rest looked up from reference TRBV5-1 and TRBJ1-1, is KAGVTQTPRYLIKTRGQQVTLSCSPISGHRSVSWYQQTPGQGLQFLFEYFSETQRNKGNFPGRFSGRQFSNSRSEMNVSTLELGDSALYLCASSLEPTTEAFFGQGTRLTVV.

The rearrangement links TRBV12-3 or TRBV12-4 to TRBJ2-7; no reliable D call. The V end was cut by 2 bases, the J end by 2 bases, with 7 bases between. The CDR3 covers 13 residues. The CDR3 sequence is CASSLRSTYEQYF. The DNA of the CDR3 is TGTGCCAGCAGTTTACGGAGTACCTACGAGCAGTACTTC.

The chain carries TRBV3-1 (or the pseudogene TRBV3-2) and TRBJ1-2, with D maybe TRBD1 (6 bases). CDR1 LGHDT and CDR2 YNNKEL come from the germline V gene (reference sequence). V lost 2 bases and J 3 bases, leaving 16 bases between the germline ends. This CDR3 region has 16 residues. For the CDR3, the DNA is TGTGCCAGCAGCCAACATTCAGGGGAACGGCACTATGGCTACACCTTC. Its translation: CASSQHSGERHYGYTF.

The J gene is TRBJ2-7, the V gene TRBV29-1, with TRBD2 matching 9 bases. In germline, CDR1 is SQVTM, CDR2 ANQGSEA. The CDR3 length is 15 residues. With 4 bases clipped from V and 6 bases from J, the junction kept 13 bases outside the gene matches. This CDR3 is CSVAGVGLAGSEQYF. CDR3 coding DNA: TGCAGCGTTGCGGGGGTGGGGCTAGCGGGATCCGAGCAGTACTTC.

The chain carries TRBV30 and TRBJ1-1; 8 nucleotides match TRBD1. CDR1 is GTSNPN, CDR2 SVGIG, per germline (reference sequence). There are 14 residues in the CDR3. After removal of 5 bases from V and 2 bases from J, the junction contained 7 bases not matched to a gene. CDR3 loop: CAWGAGQGNTEAFF. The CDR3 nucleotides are TGTGCCTGGGGAGCTGGACAGGGAAACACTGAAGCTTTCTTT.

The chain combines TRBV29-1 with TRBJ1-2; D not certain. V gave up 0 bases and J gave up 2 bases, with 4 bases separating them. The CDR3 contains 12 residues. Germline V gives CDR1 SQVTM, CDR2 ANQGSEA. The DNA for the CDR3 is TGCAGCGTTGAAGACCAGAACTATGGCTACACCTTC. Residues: CSVEDQNYGYTF.

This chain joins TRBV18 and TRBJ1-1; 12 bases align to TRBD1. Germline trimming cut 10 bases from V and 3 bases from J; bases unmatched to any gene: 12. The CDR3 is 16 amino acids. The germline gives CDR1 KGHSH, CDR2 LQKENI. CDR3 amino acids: CATCRDRGLYDTEAFF. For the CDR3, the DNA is TGTGCCACCTGCCGGGACAGGGGGCTTTATGACACTGAAGCTTTCTTT.

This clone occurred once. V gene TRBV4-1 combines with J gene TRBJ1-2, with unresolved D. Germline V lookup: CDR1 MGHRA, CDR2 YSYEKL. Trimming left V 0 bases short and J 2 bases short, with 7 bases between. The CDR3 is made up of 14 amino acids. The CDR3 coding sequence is TGCGCCAGCAGCCAAGATGGCGGAAACTATGGCTACACCTTC. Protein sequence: CASSQDGGNYGYTF.